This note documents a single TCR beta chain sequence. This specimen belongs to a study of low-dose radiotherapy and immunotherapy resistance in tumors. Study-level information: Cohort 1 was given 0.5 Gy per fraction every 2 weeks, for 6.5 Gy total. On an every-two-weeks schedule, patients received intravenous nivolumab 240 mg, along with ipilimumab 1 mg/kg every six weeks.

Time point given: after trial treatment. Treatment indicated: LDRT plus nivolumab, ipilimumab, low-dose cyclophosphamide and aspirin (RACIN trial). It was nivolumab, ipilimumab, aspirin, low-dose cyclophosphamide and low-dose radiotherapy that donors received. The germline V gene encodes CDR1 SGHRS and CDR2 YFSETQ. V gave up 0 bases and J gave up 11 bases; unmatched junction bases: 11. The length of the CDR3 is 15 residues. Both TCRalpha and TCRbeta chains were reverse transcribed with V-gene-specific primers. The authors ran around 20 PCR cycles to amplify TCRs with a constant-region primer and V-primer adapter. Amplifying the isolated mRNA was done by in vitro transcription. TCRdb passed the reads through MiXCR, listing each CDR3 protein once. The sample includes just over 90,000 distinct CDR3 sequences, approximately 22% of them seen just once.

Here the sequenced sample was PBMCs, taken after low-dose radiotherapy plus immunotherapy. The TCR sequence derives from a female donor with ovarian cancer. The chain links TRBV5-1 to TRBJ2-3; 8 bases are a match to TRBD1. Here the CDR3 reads CASSLDLSTGDEQYF. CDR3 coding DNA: TGCGCCAGCAGCTTGGATCTTTCGACAGGGGATGAGCAGTATTTT. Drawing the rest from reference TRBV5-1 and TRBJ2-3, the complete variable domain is KAGVTQTPRYLIKTRGQQVTLSCSPISGHRSVSWYQQTPGQGLQFLFEYFSETQRNKGNFPGRFSGRQFSNSRSEMNVSTLELGDSALYLCASSLDLSTGDEQYFGPGTRLTVL.